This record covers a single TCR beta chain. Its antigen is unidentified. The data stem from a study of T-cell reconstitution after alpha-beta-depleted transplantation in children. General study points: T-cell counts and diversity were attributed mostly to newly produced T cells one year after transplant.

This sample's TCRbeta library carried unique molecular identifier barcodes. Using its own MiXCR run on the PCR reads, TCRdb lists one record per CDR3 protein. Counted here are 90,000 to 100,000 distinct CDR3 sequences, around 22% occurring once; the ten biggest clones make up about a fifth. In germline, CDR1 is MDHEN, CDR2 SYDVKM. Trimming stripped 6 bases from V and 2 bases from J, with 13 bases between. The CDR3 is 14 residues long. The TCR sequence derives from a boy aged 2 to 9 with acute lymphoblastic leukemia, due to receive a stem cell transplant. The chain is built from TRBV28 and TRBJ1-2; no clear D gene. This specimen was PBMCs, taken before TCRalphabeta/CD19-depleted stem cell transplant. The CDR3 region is CASRDPQLNYGYTF. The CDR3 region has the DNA TGTGCCAGCAGGGACCCACAACTGAACTATGGCTACACCTTC.